This is a list of T cell receptor beta chains from one sample in a study of T cells in localized non-small cell lung cancer. Libraries were prepared by immunoSEQ multiplex PCR; TCRdb keeps only in-frame clonotypes and omits some of them. This table holds a few thousand clones, over 25% found once. Material: lung tumor tissue, obtained before any cancer treatment. These receptors all stem from a female donor of 60 years or more with stage I lung adenocarcinoma. Each CDR3 is given with its conserved first and last residue. The order of the fields is clone size, V gene, CDR3 protein. Not all rows give a size; the values are once, few, many and, for expanded clones, a class.

>-|TRBV11-3
CASSLVLASQELFF
>-|TRBV18
CASSSTVAGSSYNEQFF
>-|TRBV6-8
CASSSGAGGPNEQFF
>-|TRBV4-1
CASSQGMDRGNQPQHF
>-|TRBV19
CASSALGAGATEQFF
>-|TRBV11-3
CASSPSQGAKGGYTF
>few|TRBV30
CAWSVVATNEKLFF
>-|TRBV18
CASSPPAVAGGYTF
>-|TRBV19
CASGRSLEEPQHF
>large|TRBV11-3
CASSSPGEGSGNTIYF
>few|TRBV6-8
CASRVPQGLAGVSTDTQYF
>few|TRBV28
CASSLNQGQPQHF
>-|TRBV14
CASSPTVNTEAFF
>few|TRBV6-8
CAVSGLMRETQYF
>few|TRBV11-3
CASSFSAGGRRPRGTDTQYF
>few|TRBV11-3
CASSLGGGWTEAFF
>-|TRBV28
CASSSAGQGGAETQYF
>-|TRBV11-3
CASSLRRGSGMAKNIQYF
>medium-sized|TRBV1
CASRPGNANYGYTF
>-|TRBV6-8
CASSRVALTGELFF